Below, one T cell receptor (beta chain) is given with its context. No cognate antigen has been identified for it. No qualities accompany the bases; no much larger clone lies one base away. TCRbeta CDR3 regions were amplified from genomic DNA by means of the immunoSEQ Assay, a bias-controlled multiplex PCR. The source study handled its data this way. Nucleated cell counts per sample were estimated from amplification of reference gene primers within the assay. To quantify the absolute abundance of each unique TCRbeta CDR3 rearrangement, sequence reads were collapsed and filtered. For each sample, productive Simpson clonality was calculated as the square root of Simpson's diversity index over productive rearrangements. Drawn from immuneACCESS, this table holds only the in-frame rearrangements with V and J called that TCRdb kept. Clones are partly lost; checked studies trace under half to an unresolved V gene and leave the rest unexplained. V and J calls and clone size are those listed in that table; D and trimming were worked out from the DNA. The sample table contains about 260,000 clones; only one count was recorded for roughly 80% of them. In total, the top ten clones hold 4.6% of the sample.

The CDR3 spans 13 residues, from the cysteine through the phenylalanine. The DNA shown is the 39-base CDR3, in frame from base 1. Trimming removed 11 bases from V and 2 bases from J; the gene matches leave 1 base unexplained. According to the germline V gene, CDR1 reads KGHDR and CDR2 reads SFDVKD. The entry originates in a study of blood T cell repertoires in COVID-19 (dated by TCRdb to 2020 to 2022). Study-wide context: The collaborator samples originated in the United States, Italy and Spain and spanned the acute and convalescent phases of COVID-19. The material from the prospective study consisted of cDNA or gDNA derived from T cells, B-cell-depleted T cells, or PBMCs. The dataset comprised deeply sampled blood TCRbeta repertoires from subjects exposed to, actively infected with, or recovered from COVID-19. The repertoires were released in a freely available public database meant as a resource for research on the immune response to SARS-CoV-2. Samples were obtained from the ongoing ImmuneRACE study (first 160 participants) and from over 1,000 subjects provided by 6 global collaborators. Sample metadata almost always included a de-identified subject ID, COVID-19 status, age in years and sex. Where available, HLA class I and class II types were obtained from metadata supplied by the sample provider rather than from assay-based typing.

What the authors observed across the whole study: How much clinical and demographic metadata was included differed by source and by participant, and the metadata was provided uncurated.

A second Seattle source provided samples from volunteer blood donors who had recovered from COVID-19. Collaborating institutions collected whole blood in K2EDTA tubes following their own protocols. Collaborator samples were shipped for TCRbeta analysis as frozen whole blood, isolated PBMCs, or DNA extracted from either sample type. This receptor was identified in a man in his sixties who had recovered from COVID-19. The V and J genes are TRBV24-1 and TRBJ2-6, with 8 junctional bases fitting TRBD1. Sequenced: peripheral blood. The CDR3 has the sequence CAIQGAGANVLTF. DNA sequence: TGTGCCATACAGGGGGCTGGGGCCAACGTCCTGACTTTC.